Presented here are 8 T cell receptor beta chains from one specimen sequenced in a study of cytomegalovirus exposure and HLA in healthy donors. The table came from immunoSEQ multiplex PCR; TCRdb's copy has only in-frame clones and leaves some out. The sample lists under 95,000 clones, just over 90% occurring once. Sequencing was carried out using PBMCs. The receptors derive from a man aged 30 to 39 in good health and CMV-seronegative.

The chain joins TRBV6-1 to TRBJ2-1; 12 nucleotides match TRBD2. V dropped 1 base and J dropped 10; count of bases not matched to a gene: 5. CDR1 is MNHNS and CDR2 is SASEGT in the germline V gene. The CDR3 length is 15 residues. The CDR3 spells CASSEELAGGKEQFF. The CDR3, as DNA: TGTGCCAGCAGTGAAGAGCTAGCGGGGGGGAAGGAGCAGTTCTTC.

The rearrangement uses TRBV5-1 and TRBJ2-4; 8 bases fit TRBD1. There are 15 residues in the CDR3. Looked up from germline, CDR1 is SGHRS and CDR2 is YFSETQ. With V trimmed by 1 base and J by 5 bases, 5 bases remained unmatched. CDR3 region: CASSLQGAEENIQYF. DNA for the CDR3: TGCGCCAGCAGCTTGCAGGGGGCAGAGGAAAACATTCAGTACTTC.

In this sample, this clone turned up once. This chain joins TRBV5-5 and TRBJ2-3; possible D gene TRBD2, 7 bases. Germline lookup yields CDR1 SGHKS and CDR2 YYEKEE (reference sequence). This CDR3 spans 15 amino acids. V lost 2 bases to trimming and J lost 2 bases, with 12 bases between them. The CDR3 nucleotides read TGTGCCAGCAGCTTAAGGCGGGGGCCCACAGATACGCAGTATTTT. Residues: CASSLRRGPTDTQYF.

The J gene is TRBJ1-5, the V gene TRBV23-1, with TRBD1 as a possible D gene (5 bases). TRBV23-1 is an ORF; its function is uncertain. The CDR3 loop spans 20 amino acids. Trimming took off 4 bases at V and 3 bases at J, with 28 bases between the two ends. This CDR3 is CASSPYPPFSGKGVNQPQHF. CDR3 nucleotides: TGCGCCAGCAGTCCCTACCCCCCATTCTCAGGGAAAGGCGTCAATCAGCCCCAGCATTTT.

This chain uses TRBV19 with TRBJ1-1; D may be TRBD1 (6 bases). Trimming pared 6 bases from V and 1 base from J, leaving 15 bases between. The CDR3 contains 15 residues. Germline-derived CDR1 and CDR2 are LNHDA and SQIVND (reference sequence). The CDR3 protein is CASSTRAGENTEAFF. The CDR3, as DNA: TGTGCCAGTAGCACCCGGGCAGGGGAGAACACTGAAGCTTTCTTT.

The V and J genes are TRBV18 and TRBJ2-4, with 7 bases lining up with TRBD1. V trimming: 0 bases; J trimming: 6 bases; junction bases outside the gene matches: 11. This CDR3 is 17 amino acids long. Germline assignment: CDR1 KGHSH and CDR2 LQKENI. The CDR3: CASSPPIEGAMGNIQYF. DNA of the CDR3: TGTGCCAGCTCACCACCGATTGAGGGGGCGATGGGAAACATTCAGTACTTC.

The chain recombines TRBV21-1 with TRBJ2-7; TRBD1 reflects the table's D call only, with no check against the DNA. TRBV21-1 is given as a pseudogene. The length of the CDR3 is 16 residues. The CDR3 loop is CASSKSWRDSFYEQYF. CDR3 nucleotide sequence: TGTGCCAGCAGCAAATCGTGGCGGGACAGTTTCTACGAGCAGTACTTC.

The V call is TRBV28, the J call TRBJ1-6, with 8 bases fitting TRBD1. V lost 3 bases, J lost 2 bases, and 6 bases stayed unmatched. The CDR3 covers 17 residues. CDR1 and CDR2 from the germline V gene are MDHEN and SYDVKM. The CDR3: CASSFTGQVTYNSPLHF. For the CDR3, the DNA is TGTGCCAGCAGTTTTACGGGACAGGTCACCTATAATTCACCCCTCCACTTT.